This TCR beta chain derives from a study of cytomegalovirus exposure and HLA in healthy donors. Turning to this clone: The CDR3 ends on some other residue instead of the conserved phenylalanine or tryptophan, so this is likely a read error. No DNA is shown, since the ends of the CDR3 on it are uncertain; the CDR3 is the one TCRdb lists.

Germline CDR1 reads SNHLY; CDR2 reads FYNNEI. The CDR3 spans 10 amino acids, including both terminal residues. PCR used 60 Vbeta primers and 13 Jbeta primers. The method was immunoSEQ multiplex PCR; TCRdb's version includes in-frame clones alone and lacks a portion of them. Here the sample spans around 150,000 clones, approximately 70% being singletons. The sequence came from a man aged 35 to 55 in good health and CMV-seropositive. The sequenced sample consisted of PBMCs. J is TRBJ1-2 and V is TRBV2. This chain's CDR3 is CASSDGGLIL.